The 15 T cell receptor beta chains below were found in one sample sequenced in a study of identical twins. MiXCR, applied by TCRdb to the 5' RACE reads, yields one record per CDR3 protein. Counted here are hundreds of thousands of distinct CDR3 sequences, around an eighth occurring once; the ten biggest clones make up around 1.6%. These data also featured in a second study, about yellow fever vaccine responses in identical twins.

Specimen: PBMCs. The receptor source for this set is a woman between 18 and 30 years old in good health.

In this sample, this clonotype turned up a few times. The V gene is TRBV29-1, the J gene TRBJ2-1; 10 bases map to TRBD2. Unmatched junction bases numbered 12, after V lost 1 base and J lost 6 bases. This CDR3 has 17 residues. CDR1 and CDR2 (germline): SQVTM, ANQGSEA. The CDR3 reads CSVEVVRRLAGGNEQFF. The CDR3 coding sequence is TGCAGCGTTGAAGTGGTTCGGAGATTAGCGGGGGGCAATGAGCAGTTCTTC.

The rearrangement links TRBV6-2 or TRBV6-3 to TRBJ2-7; weak D call: TRBD1 (6 bases). The germline gives CDR1 MNHEY, CDR2 SVGEGT. This CDR3 is 13 amino acids long. The V end lost 2 bases, the J end lost 6 bases, and 11 bases lay between the germline ends. Here the CDR3 reads CASSYGGGGEQYF. The CDR3, as DNA: TGTGCCAGCAGTTACGGGGGCGGAGGCGAGCAGTACTTC.

The CDR3, as DNA: TGTGCCAGCAACCAGGGGGAGTGGCAAGAGACCCAGTACTTC. Translated: CASNQGEWQETQYF. The genes are TRBV6-1 and TRBJ2-5, with 7 bases matching TRBD1. The CDR3 has 14 amino acids. Unmatched junction bases numbered 7, after V lost 7 bases and J lost 2 bases. Germline V CDR1 and CDR2: MNHNS, SASEGT.

This clonotype has at least ten counts. The chain recombines TRBV12-3 or TRBV12-4 with TRBJ1-4; D gene ambiguous. Trimming removed 0 bases from V and 4 bases from J, with 9 bases in between. The CDR3 sequence is 15 residues long. The chain's CDR3 is CASSLAQGSNEKLFF. DNA of the CDR3: TGTGCCAGCAGTTTAGCGCAAGGCAGTAATGAAAAACTGTTTTTT.

The chain couples TRBV6-1 to TRBJ1-5; D gene unclear. Germline lookup yields CDR1 MNHNS and CDR2 SASEGT. This CDR3 has 14 amino acids. Trimming shortened V by 6 bases and J by 5 bases, and 14 bases separated the two germline ends. CDR3 nucleotide sequence: TGTGCCAGCAGCCGCCCTGGAGGGTATCAGCCCCAGCATTTT. Translation gives CASSRPGGYQPQHF.

This clonotype was picked up a small number of times. The genes are TRBV4-2 and TRBJ2-6, with D perhaps TRBD1 (5 bases). This CDR3 region has 16 residues. The germline gives CDR1 LGHNA, CDR2 YNFKEQ. Trimming stripped 0 bases from V and 4 bases from J, with 10 bases between. The CDR3 nucleotides read TGTGCCAGCAGCCAAGAAGGGGTCGCCGGGGCCAACGTCCTGACTTTC. Translating it yields CASSQEGVAGANVLTF.

This chain connects TRBV6-1 to TRBJ2-1; 11 positions agree with TRBD2. The germline CDR1 and CDR2 sequences are MNHNS and SASEGT. The CDR3 is 16 residues long. Unmatched junction bases numbered 12, after V lost 6 bases and J lost 8 bases. The CDR3 nucleotides read TGTGCCAGCAGCCGAATATTTAGCGGGAGGGGCTATGAGCAGTTCTTC. As protein: CASSRIFSGRGYEQFF.

J is TRBJ2-1 and V is TRBV29-1, with 8 bases that match TRBD1. Germline CDR1 reads SQVTM; CDR2 reads ANQGSEA. V lost 7 bases and J lost 0; bases outside the gene matches: 8. CDR3 size: 15 residues. The CDR3 bases are TGCAGCGCCTGGACAGGGTATAGCTCCTACAATGAGCAGTTCTTC. Amino acid sequence: CSAWTGYSSYNEQFF.

This clonotype was observed a few times. The CDR3 DNA reads as TGCAGTGCATCGCCCCGGAGTGAGCAGTTCTTC. Its protein product is CSASPRSEQFF. V and J are TRBV20-1 and TRBJ2-1; D not certain. Germline values: CDR1 DFQATT, CDR2 SNEGSKA (reference sequence). The CDR3 has 11 residues. V was shortened by 6 bases and J by 9 bases, with 12 bases between the two germline ends.

This clonotype was counted only a few times. The V call is TRBV7-9, the J call TRBJ2-5; TRBD2 is a possible D gene (5 bases). Germline V gene sequence: CDR1 SEHNR, CDR2 FQNEAQ (reference sequence). Trimming removed 8 bases from V and 7 bases from J, with 20 bases in between. The length of the CDR3 is 14 residues. The CDR3, as DNA: TGTGCCAGCCGTAATGGTGCCCATGGAGGGACCCAGTACTTC. Residues: CASRNGAHGGTQYF. Full variable domain (rest looked up from reference TRBV7-9 and TRBJ2-5): DTGVSQNPRHKITKRGQNVTFRCDPISEHNRLYWYRQTLGQGPEFLTYFQNEAQLEKSRLLSDRFSAERPKGSFSTLEIQRTEQGDSAMYLCASRNGAHGGTQYFGPGTRLLVL.

This clonotype was seen only a few times. In DNA form, the CDR3 reads TGCAGTGCTACGGGGGGTAACACAGATACGCAGTATTTT. It translates to CSATGGNTDTQYF. The chain joins TRBV20-1 to TRBJ2-3; the match to TRBD2 covers 7 bases. This CDR3 spans 13 amino acids. Looked up from germline, CDR1 is DFQATT and CDR2 is SNEGSKA (reference sequence). V lost 4 bases to trimming and J lost 2 bases; unmatched junction nucleotides: 3.

This clonotype was counted between two and nine times. This chain connects TRBV10-3 to TRBJ2-3; TRBD2 aligns across 7 bases. The CDR3 is 15 residues long. Germline V gene data show CDR1 as ENHRY and CDR2 as SYGVKD. The ends lost 7 bases at V and 0 bases at J; junction bases unmatched: 7. CDR3 coding DNA: TGTGCCATCAAGCGGGAAACGTATAGCACAGATACGCAGTATTTT. Amino acid sequence: CAIKRETYSTDTQYF.

This clonotype was counted a few times. CDR3 nucleotides: TGTGCCAGCAGCCAAGAACGACAGGTTAATTCACCCCTCCACTTT. As protein: CASSQERQVNSPLHF. This rearrangement joins TRBV14 to TRBJ1-6, with D maybe TRBD1 (6 bases). The CDR3 is 15 residues long. CDR1 and CDR2 (germline): SGHDN, FVKESK. Between the trimmed V and J ends, which lost 0 bases and 6 bases, there was a span of 9 bases.

The chain couples TRBV12-3 or TRBV12-4 to TRBJ2-3; D possibly corresponds to TRBD1 (6 bases). The CDR3 spans 15 residues. V lost 4 bases, J lost 1 base, and 12 bases lay in between. CDR3 coding DNA: TGTGCCAGCAGTTCGGGACACTTGGGCACAGATACGCAGTATTTT. Its protein product is CASSSGHLGTDTQYF.

This clonotype has a handful of counts. V usage is TRBV5-1 and J usage is TRBJ2-2; 8 bases are a match to TRBD1. After removal of 4 bases from V and 3 bases from J, the junction contained 5 bases not matched to a gene. Germline lookup yields CDR1 SGHRS and CDR2 YFSETQ. The length of the CDR3 is 15 residues. The CDR3: CASSADRVYTGELFF. In DNA, the CDR3 is TGCGCCAGCAGCGCGGACAGGGTGTACACCGGGGAGCTGTTTTTT.